The 7 T cell receptor beta chains below come from one sample, sequenced in a study of shared clonotypes between healthy human individuals. Some clones are missing from TCRdb's copy, which holds only in-frame ones; the method was immunoSEQ multiplex PCR. Of a few million clones in the sample, almost 96% were seen once. The sample consisted of naive CD4+ T cells sorted from blood. Subset defined: CD45RA+ positively selected. All receptors come from a man between 18 and 29 years old in good health.

The chain is built from TRBV7-9 and TRBJ2-3; 9 bases align to TRBD2. The CDR3 runs 16 residues. The germline CDR1 and CDR2 sequences are SEHNR and FQNEAQ (reference sequence). V lost 5 bases to trimming and J lost 4 bases; unmatched junction nucleotides: 10. CDR3 region: CASSSSRTSVADTQYF. The CDR3 DNA reads as TGTGCCAGCAGCAGCTCTCGGACTAGCGTGGCAGATACGCAGTATTTT. Full variable domain (remainder filled in from reference TRBV7-9 and TRBJ2-3): DTGVSQNPRHKITKRGQNVTFRCDPISEHNRLYWYRQTLGQGPEFLTYFQNEAQLEKSRLLSDRFSAERPKGSFSTLEIQRTEQGDSAMYLCASSSSRTSVADTQYFGPGTRLTVL.

The rearrangement links TRBV4-1 to TRBJ2-5; 13 bases line up with TRBD2. Germline V gene data show CDR1 as MGHRA and CDR2 as YSYEKL. CDR3 size: 17 residues. V lost 4 bases, J lost 3 bases, and 8 bases stayed unmatched. The CDR3 bases are TGCGCCAGCAGCCCCCGGACTAGCGGGGGAGATAAAGAGACCCAGTACTTC. Translating it yields CASSPRTSGGDKETQYF.

The chain is built from TRBV11-2 and TRBJ1-2; D unresolved. The CDR3 is 14 amino acids. The V gene lost 3 bases and the J gene lost 6 bases, with 14 bases spanning the gap. CDR1 is SGHAT and CDR2 is FQNNGV in the germline V gene. The CDR3 DNA reads TGTGCCAGCAGCTTGGATAGGACTGACCATGGCTACACCTTC. Amino acids: CASSLDRTDHGYTF.

The V call is TRBV6-5, the J call TRBJ1-2, with TRBD1 as a possible D gene (5 bases). The CDR3 covers 15 residues. Trimming removed 6 bases at V and 8 bases at J, with 22 bases between. CDR1 is MNHEY and CDR2 is SVGAGI in the germline V gene. The CDR3 sequence is CASRDPGTPRIGYTF. CDR3 nucleotide sequence: TGTGCCAGCAGAGACCCCGGGACTCCGCGGATCGGCTACACCTTC.

This clone was picked up one time. The chain is built from TRBV6-5 and TRBJ1-3; D remains ambiguous. CDR1 MNHEY and CDR2 SVGAGI come from the germline V gene. V dropped 4 bases and J dropped 4 bases, with 11 bases sitting between them. This CDR3 has 14 amino acids. The CDR3 reads CASSLGQRGNTIYF. CDR3 coding DNA: TGTGCCAGCAGTTTGGGCCAGCGAGGAAACACCATATATTTT.

The sample holds one count of this clone. The chain couples TRBV6-6 to TRBJ2-2; D is perhaps TRBD1 (7 bases). CDR3 size: 14 residues. Trimming pared 7 bases from V and 7 bases from J, leaving 16 bases between. The germline V gene encodes CDR1 MNHNY and CDR2 SVGAGI (reference sequence). As DNA, the CDR3 is TGTGCCAGCAATCTACGACAGGGAGGCGGGGAGCTGTTTTTT. Its protein is CASNLRQGGGELFF.

The V gene is TRBV9, the J gene TRBJ2-1; 8 bases match TRBD2. The CDR3 is 17 residues long. Losses at the gene ends were 1 base for V and 2 bases for J; bases not matched to a gene: 8. Per germline, CDR1 SGDLS and CDR2 YYNGEE. The CDR3 loop is CASSVRSSGRTYNEQFF. DNA of the CDR3: TGTGCCAGCAGCGTACGGTCGAGCGGGAGAACCTACAATGAGCAGTTCTTC.